One TCR beta chain is described in this entry. TCRdb's table, derived via immunoSEQ multiplex PCR, lists solely in-frame clones and lacks some. The sample includes 100,000 or so clones, about 89% of them seen just once. This CDR3 is 15 amino acids long. V was clipped by 4 bases and J by 0 bases, with 12 bases between them. Per germline, CDR1 SGHRS and CDR2 YFSETQ. The data belong to a study of blood T cell repertoires in COVID-19. The TCR sequence derives from a woman aged 45-60 years in a cohort sampled during active COVID-19. The rearrangement links TRBV5-1 to TRBJ2-3; possibly TRBD1 for D (6 bases). Material for sequencing was peripheral blood. In nucleotides, the CDR3 is TGCGCCAGCAGCGGGCAGGGGTGGAGCACAGATACGCAGTATTTT. This encodes CASSGQGWSTDTQYF.